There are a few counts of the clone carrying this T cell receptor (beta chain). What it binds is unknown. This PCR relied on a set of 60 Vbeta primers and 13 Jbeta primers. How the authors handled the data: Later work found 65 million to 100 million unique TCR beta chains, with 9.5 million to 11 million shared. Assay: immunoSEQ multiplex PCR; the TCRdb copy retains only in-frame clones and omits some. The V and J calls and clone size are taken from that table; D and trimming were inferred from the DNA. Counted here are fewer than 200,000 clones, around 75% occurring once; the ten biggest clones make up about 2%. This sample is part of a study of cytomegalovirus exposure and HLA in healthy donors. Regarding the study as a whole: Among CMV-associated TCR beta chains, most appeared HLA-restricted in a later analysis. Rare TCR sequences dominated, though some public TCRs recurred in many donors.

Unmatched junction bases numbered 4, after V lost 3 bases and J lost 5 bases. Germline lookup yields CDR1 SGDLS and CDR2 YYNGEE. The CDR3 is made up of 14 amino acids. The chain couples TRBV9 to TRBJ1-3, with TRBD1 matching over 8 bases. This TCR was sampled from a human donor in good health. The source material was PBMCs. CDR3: CASSADRGRNTIYF. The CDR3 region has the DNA TGTGCCAGCAGCGCCGACAGGGGAAGAAACACCATATATTTT.